This T cell receptor beta chain was identified in a study of identical twins. Germline trimming cut 3 bases from V and 2 bases from J; bases unmatched to any gene: 7. This CDR3 has 15 residues. This clonotype was observed a few times. TCRdb called the 5' RACE reads again in MiXCR, with one record for every CDR3 protein. The sample shows about 190,000 distinct CDR3 sequences, approximately 15% of them seen only once. Another study also made use of these data, one on T cells expressing NK-cell markers.

The sequenced sample consisted of CD8+ T cells sorted from blood. The gene calls are TRBV12-3 or TRBV12-4 and TRBJ2-7; 7 nucleotides agree with TRBD1. The receptor was derived from a woman aged 18-29 years in good health. The CDR3 coding sequence is TGTGCCAGCAGTTTCGGCCAGGGGGAGACCTACGAGCAGTACTTC. Protein sequence: CASSFGQGETYEQYF.